One sample yielded the 3 T cell receptor beta chains listed below, sequenced in a study of blood T cell repertoires in COVID-19. Produced via immunoSEQ multiplex PCR; TCRdb's table is partial and in-frame only. In the table there are 60,000 to 70,000 clones, 84% of which are singletons. Sequenced material: peripheral blood. These receptors all come from a woman between 55 and 75 years old with acute or convalescent COVID-19.

The J gene is TRBJ1-4, the V gene TRBV19; TRBD1 matches at 10 bases. This CDR3 is built from 14 residues. The V gene's germline CDR1 is LNHDA and CDR2 SQIVND (reference sequence). J gave up 8 bases and V 8 bases, and 8 bases lay outside the gene matches. The CDR3: CASEFLGQGEKLFF. The CDR3 DNA reads as TGTGCCAGTGAGTTTCTGGGACAGGGGGAAAAACTGTTTTTT.

The chain employs TRBV5-1 and TRBJ2-7; D might be TRBD2 (6 bases). CDR3 length equals 12 residues. Trimming removed 7 bases at V and 2 bases at J, with 10 bases between. CDR1 and CDR2 (germline): SGHRS, YFSETQ. CDR3 sequence: CASGAGPYEQYF. CDR3 nucleotides: TGCGCCAGCGGGGCGGGACCCTACGAGCAGTACTTC.

The sample holds one count of this clone. The V gene is TRBV20-1, the J gene TRBJ2-7, with 12 bases matching TRBD2. The V and J ends lost 6 bases and 4 bases, in that order; junction bases with no gene match: 10. The CDR3 runs 15 residues. Germline CDR1 and CDR2: DFQATT and SNEGSKA (reference sequence). The CDR3 sequence is CSASLWTSGAYEQYF. DNA for the CDR3: TGCAGTGCAAGTCTCTGGACTAGCGGGGCGTACGAGCAGTACTTC.